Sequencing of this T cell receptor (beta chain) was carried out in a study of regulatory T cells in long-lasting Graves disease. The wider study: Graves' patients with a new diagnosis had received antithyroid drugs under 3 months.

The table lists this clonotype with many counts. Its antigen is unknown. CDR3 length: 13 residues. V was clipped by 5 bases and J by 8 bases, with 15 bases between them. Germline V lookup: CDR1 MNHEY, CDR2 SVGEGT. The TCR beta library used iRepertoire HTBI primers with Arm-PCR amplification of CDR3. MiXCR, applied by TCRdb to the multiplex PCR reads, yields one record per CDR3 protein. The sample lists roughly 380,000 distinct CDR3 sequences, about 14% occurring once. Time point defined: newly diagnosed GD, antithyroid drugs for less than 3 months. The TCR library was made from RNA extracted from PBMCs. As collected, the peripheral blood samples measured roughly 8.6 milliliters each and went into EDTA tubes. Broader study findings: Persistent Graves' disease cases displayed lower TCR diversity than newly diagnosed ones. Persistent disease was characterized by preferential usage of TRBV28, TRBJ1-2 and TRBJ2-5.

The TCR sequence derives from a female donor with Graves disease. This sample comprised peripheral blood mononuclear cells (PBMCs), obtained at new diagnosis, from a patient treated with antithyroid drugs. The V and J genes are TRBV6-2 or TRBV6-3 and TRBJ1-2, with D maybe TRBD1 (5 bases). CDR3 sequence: CASSGGGGTGYTF. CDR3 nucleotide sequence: TGTGCCAGCAGTGGTGGGGGGGGTACCGGCTACACCTTC.